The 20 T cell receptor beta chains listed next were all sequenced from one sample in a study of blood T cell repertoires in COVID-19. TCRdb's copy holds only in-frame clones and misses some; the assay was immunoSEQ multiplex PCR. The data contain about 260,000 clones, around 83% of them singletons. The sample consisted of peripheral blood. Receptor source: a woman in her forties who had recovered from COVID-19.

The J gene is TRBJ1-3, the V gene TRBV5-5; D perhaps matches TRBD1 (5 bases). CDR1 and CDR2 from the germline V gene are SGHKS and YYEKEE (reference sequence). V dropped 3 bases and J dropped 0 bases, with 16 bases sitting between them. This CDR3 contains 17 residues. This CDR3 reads CASSYTGGNPSGNTIYF. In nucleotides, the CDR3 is TGTGCCAGCAGCTACACCGGGGGGAACCCCTCTGGAAACACCATATATTTT. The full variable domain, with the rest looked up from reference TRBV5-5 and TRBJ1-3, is DAGVTQSPTHLIKTRGQQVTLRCSPISGHKSVSWYQQVLGQGPQFIFQYYEKEERGRGNFPDRFSARQFPNYSSELNVNALLLGDSALYLCASSYTGGNPSGNTIYFGEGSWLTVV.

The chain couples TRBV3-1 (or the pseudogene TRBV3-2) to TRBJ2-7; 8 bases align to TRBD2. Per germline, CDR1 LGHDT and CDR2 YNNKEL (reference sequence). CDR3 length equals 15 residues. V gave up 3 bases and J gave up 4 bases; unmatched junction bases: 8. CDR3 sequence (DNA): TGTGCCAGCAGCCAGAGGGCGGGGGGCGATTACGAGCAGTACTTC. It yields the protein CASSQRAGGDYEQYF.

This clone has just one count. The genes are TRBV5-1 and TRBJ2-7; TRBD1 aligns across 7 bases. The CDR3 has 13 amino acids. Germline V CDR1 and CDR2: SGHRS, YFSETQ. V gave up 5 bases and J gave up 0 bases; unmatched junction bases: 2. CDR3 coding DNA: TGCGCCAGCAGGAGGGACAGCTCCTACGAGCAGTACTTC. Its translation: CASRRDSSYEQYF. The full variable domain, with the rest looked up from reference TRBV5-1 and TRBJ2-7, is KAGVTQTPRYLIKTRGQQVTLSCSPISGHRSVSWYQQTPGQGLQFLFEYFSETQRNKGNFPGRFSGRQFSNSRSEMNVSTLELGDSALYLCASRRDSSYEQYFGPGTRLTVT.

The CDR3 nucleotides are TGTGCCAGCAGGACGGGGAGCTCCTATAATTCACCCCTCCACTTT. As protein: CASRTGSSYNSPLHF. The chain links TRBV19 to TRBJ1-6; D gene ambiguous. V shed 9 bases and J shed 0 bases, with 12 bases lying between them. CDR1 is LNHDA and CDR2 is SQIVND in the germline V gene (reference sequence). This CDR3 has 15 residues.

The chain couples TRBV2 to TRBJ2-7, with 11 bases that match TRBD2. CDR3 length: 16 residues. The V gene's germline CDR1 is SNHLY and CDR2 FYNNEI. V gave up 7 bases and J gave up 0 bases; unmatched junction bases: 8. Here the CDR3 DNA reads TGTGCCAGCACGAGACTAGCGGGACTAAGCTCCTACGAGCAGTACTTC. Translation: CASTRLAGLSSYEQYF.

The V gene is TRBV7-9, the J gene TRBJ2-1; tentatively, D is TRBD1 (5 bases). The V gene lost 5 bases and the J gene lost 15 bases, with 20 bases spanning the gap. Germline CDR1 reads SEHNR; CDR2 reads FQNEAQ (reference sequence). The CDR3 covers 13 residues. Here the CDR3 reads CASSLRGETGGFF. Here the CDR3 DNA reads TGTGCCAGCAGCCTAAGGGGCGAAACAGGCGGGTTCTTC.

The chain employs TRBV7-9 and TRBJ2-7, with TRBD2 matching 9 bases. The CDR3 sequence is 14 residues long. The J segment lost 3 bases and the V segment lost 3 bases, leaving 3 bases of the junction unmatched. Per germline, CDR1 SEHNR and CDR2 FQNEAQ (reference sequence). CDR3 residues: CASSFLSGSYEQYF. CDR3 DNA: TGTGCCAGCAGCTTCCTTAGCGGGAGCTACGAGCAGTACTTC.

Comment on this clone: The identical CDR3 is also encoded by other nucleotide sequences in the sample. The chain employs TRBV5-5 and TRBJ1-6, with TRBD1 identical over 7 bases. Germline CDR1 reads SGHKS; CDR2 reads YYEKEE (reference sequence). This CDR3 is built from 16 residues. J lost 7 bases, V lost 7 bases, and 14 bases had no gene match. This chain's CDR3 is CASGPTAGQINSPLHF. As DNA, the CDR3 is TGTGCCAGCGGCCCAACCGCGGGACAGATAAATTCACCCCTCCACTTT.

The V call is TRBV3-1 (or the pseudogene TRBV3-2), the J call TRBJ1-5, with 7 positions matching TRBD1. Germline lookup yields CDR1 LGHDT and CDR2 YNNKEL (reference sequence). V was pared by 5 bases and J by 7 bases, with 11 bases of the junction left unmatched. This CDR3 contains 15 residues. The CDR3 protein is CASSNGGTARQPQHF. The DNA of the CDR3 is TGTGCCAGCAGCAATGGCGGGACAGCGAGACAGCCCCAGCATTTT.

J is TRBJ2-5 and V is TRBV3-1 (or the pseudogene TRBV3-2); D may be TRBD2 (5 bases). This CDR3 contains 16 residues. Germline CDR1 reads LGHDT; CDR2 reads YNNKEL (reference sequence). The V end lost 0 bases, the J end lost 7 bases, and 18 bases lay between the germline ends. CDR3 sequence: CASSQESGSPMLTQYF. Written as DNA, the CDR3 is TGTGCCAGCAGCCAAGAAAGCGGCTCTCCCATGTTGACCCAGTACTTC.

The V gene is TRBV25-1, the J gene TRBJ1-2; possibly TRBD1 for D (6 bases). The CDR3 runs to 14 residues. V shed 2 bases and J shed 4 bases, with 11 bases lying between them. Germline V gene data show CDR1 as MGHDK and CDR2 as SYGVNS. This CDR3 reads CASSEPQGRYGYTF. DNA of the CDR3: TGTGCCAGCAGTGAACCACAGGGCCGCTATGGCTACACCTTC.

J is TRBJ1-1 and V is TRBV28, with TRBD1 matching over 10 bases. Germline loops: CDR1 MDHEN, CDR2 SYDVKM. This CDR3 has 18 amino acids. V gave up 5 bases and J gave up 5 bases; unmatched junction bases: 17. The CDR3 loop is CASSLSMRQGAPWTEAFF. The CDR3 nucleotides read TGTGCCAGCAGTCTAAGTATGAGACAGGGGGCACCGTGGACTGAAGCTTTCTTT.

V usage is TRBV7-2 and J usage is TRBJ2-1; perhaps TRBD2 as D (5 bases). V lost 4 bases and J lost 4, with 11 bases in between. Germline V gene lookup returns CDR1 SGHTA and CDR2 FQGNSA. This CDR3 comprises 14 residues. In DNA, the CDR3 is TGTGCCAGCAGCTCCTCCGGGATTTACAATGAGCAGTTCTTC. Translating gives CASSSSGIYNEQFF.

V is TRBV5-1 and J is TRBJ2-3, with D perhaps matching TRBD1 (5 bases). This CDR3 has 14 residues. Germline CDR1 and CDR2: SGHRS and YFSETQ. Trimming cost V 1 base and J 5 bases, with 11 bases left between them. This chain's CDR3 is CASSLNSGQDTQYF. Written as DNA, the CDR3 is TGCGCCAGCAGCTTGAATTCCGGACAAGATACGCAGTATTTT.

CDR3 sequence: CASTSGLEVEQYF. DNA of the CDR3: TGTGCCAGCACCTCCGGTCTCGAGGTCGAGCAGTACTTC. The chain is built from TRBV28 and TRBJ2-7; the D is unclear. V was cut by 7 bases and J by 6 bases, with 16 bases left in between. Germline loops: CDR1 MDHEN, CDR2 SYDVKM. The CDR3 runs to 13 residues.

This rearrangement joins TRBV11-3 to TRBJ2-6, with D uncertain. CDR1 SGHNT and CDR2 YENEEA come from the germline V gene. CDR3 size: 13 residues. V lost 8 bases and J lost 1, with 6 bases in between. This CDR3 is CASGRSGANVLTF. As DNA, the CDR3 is TGTGCCAGCGGCCGATCTGGGGCCAACGTCCTGACTTTC.

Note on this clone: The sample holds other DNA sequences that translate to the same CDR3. This CDR3 reads CASSGTAYEQYF. The CDR3 bases are TGTGCCAGCAGTGGGACAGCCTACGAGCAGTACTTC. The J gene is TRBJ2-7, the V gene TRBV6-6, with 7 bases aligning to TRBD1. The V segment lost 5 bases and the J segment 2 bases; nucleotides outside the gene matches: 0. The CDR3 contains 12 residues. Germline lookup yields CDR1 MNHNY and CDR2 SVGAGI (reference sequence).

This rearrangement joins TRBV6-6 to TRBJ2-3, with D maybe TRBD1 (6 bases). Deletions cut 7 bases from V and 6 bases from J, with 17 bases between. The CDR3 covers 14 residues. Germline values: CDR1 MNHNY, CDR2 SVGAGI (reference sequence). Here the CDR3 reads CASTPGELTDTQYF. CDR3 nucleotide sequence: TGTGCCAGCACCCCAGGGGAATTGACCGATACGCAGTATTTT.

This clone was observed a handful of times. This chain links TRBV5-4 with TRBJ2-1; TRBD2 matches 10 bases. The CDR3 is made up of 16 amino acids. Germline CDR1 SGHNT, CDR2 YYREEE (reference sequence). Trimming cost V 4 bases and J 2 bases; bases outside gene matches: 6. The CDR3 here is CASSPGTSATYNEQFF. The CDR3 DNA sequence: TGTGCCAGCAGCCCCGGGACTAGCGCTACCTACAATGAGCAGTTCTTC.

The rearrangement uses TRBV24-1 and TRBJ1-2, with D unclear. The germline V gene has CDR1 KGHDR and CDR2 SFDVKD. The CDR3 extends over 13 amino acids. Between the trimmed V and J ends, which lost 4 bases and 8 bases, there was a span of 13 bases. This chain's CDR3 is CATSEDTGGGYTF. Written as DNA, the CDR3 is TGTGCCACCAGTGAAGACACCGGAGGGGGCTACACCTTC.